The clone carrying this T cell receptor beta chain was observed a handful of times. The antigen is unknown. This sample is drawn from a study of human T cells and chemical hapten exposure. It was the library that attached unique molecular identifiers to individual cDNA molecules. The authors' processing: A per-sample median of around 91,000 TCRs was observed, with counts ranging from about 20,000 to 750,000. TCRdb redid the calling of the RACE reads with MiXCR, one entry per CDR3 protein. These V and J calls originate from TCRdb's pipeline instead of the authors' own analysis. Of about 120,000 distinct CDR3 sequences detected, approximately 13% appear once; the ten largest clones hold 2.5% to 3.5%. The sample's time point: pre-sensitization, week 0. The treatment denotes: therapeutic diphenylcyclopropenone sensitization with weekly scalp DPC. Notes on the study in general: TCRs above 1 in 1000 frequency stayed constant with DPC sensitization. With patch test score, the counts of PT1 expanded TCRs showed a positive correlation.

CDR3 length: 17 residues. V lost 5 bases and J lost 0; bases outside the gene matches: 6. Germline values: CDR1 SEHNR, CDR2 FQNEAQ (reference sequence). The V call is TRBV7-9, the J call TRBJ2-1, with 11 bases fitting TRBD2. The receptor was isolated from a woman aged 18-35 years with alopecia areata. Some clones in this sample may be carry-over from other donors' samples. Here the sequenced sample was whole blood, taken in connection with sensitization to the hapten diphenylcyclopropenone (DPC). CDR3 protein: CASSQLAGALSYNEQFF. The CDR3 region has the DNA TGTGCCAGCAGCCAACTAGCGGGGGCCCTCTCCTACAATGAGCAGTTCTTC.